This T cell receptor beta chain is from a study of T cells in localized non-small cell lung cancer. Points from the study as a whole: When the top 100 tumor clones were examined, a median approximately 62 of them also appeared in the adjacent lung, which was paired and uninvolved. Highest T cell clonality was seen in uninvolved adjacent lung, surpassing that measured in tumor. Longer overall survival was associated with a higher density of T cells in the blood. It remains possible that heterogeneity exists, since only one tumor region was sequenced.

V was cut by 5 bases and J by 0 bases, with 11 bases left in between. Germline V gives CDR1 SGHNT, CDR2 YENEEA. The CDR3 contains 15 residues. This clone ranks as medium-sized. Its antigen is unknown. Generated by immunoSEQ multiplex PCR, the TCRdb table keeps only in-frame clones and is missing some. The sample records fewer than 3,000 clones, roughly 32% being singletons. The sequencing here drew on lung tumor tissue, taken before any cancer treatment. This chain links TRBV11-3 with TRBJ1-3; unclear D gene. The source is a man aged 40 to 70 with stage II lung adenocarcinoma. CDR3 sequence (DNA): TGTGCCAGCAGCCTCTACTCAAGCTCTGGAAACACCATATATTTT. It encodes CASSLYSSSGNTIYF.